A single TCR beta chain is shown here with its context. Its cognate antigen is unknown. The data are from a study of tumor-infiltrating lymphocytes in localized non-small cell lung cancer. About the study: Some samples were collected after neoadjuvant chemotherapy; smokers, never-smokers and several histologies were included.

The CDR3 has 14 amino acids. Trimming stripped 5 bases from V and 5 bases from J, with 15 bases between. In germline, CDR1 is SGHAT, CDR2 FQDESV (reference sequence). Findings and limits, study-wide: No T-cell fraction difference was seen between IM1 and IM2 tumors.

Assay used: immunoSEQ multiplex PCR; TCRdb lists only in-frame clones, some missing. The sample yields 25,000 to 30,000 clones, 80% to 90% seen once. This TCR derives from a human donor with non-small cell lung cancer. The sample was lung tumor tissue. The J gene is TRBJ2-5, the V gene TRBV11-1, with D perhaps TRBD1 (7 bases). CDR3 sequence reads: CASSPGGQVETQYF. The DNA for the CDR3 is TGTGCCAGCAGCCCAGGGGGGCAGGTCGAGACCCAGTACTTC.